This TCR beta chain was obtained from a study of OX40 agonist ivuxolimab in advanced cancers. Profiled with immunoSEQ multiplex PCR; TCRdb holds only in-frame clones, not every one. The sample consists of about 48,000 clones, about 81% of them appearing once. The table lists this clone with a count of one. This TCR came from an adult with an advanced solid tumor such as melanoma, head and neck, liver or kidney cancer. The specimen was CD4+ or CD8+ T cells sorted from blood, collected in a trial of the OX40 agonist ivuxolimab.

CDR3 in DNA: TGTGCCAGCTCACAGGACAAGGGGGTTACCTACGAGCAGTACTTC. As protein: CASSQDKGVTYEQYF. The rearrangement uses TRBV18 and TRBJ2-7; TRBD1 is a possible D gene (6 bases). Germline V gives CDR1 KGHSH, CDR2 LQKENI. V shed 4 bases and J shed 2 bases, with 15 bases lying between them. The CDR3 has 15 residues. The variable domain in full, completed from reference TRBV18 and TRBJ2-7, reads NAGVMQNPRHLVRRRGQEARLRCSPMKGHSHVYWYRQLPEEGLKFMVYLQKENIIDESGMPKERFSAEFPKEGPSILRIQQVVRGDSAAYFCASSQDKGVTYEQYFGPGTRLTVT.